The entry below describes one T cell receptor (beta chain). Repertoires were generated with immunoSEQ multiplex PCR, while TCRdb's copy carries only in-frame clones and drops some. This table has fewer than 400,000 clones, 89% appearing once. The data were obtained in a study of Ad26.COV2.S vaccination and SARS-CoV-2 variants. Indicated treatment: 15 to 20 received Ad26.COV2.S at low or high dose, single or two shots; 5 received placebo; per-sample allocation not given. Day 63 after the first injection of vaccine or placebo was the sampling time. The CDR3 is made up of 10 amino acids. Trimming removed 6 bases at V and 8 bases at J, with 7 bases between. Germline loops: CDR1 LNHDA, CDR2 SQIVND (reference sequence).

The chain uses TRBV19 and TRBJ1-1, with D uncertain. The starting material was peripheral blood, obtained in a trial of Ad26.COV2.S vaccine versus placebo. This TCR came from a person between 18 and 60 years old who received the Ad26.COV2.S COVID-19 vaccine or a placebo. CDR3 nucleotide sequence: TGTGCCAGTAGAACAAAAGAAGCTTTCTTT. Its protein product is CASRTKEAFF.